This T cell receptor beta chain was sequenced for a study of T cells in Graves' hyperthyroidism and ophthalmopathy. CDR1 and CDR2 from the germline V gene are LGHDT and YNNKEL (reference sequence). Trimming cost V 1 base and J 2 bases, with 9 bases left between them. This CDR3 is built from 15 residues. This clonotype showed up many times. Using RNA transcripts as the source, TCR beta CDR3 regions were amplified. Primed by the HTBI set, a first-round RT-PCR was run on the TCR CDR3. Each CDR3 protein is one row after TCRdb ran MiXCR on the multiplex PCR reads. In the table there are a few hundred thousand distinct CDR3 sequences, more than 14% of which are singletons.

Source material: blood. V gene TRBV3-1 combines with J gene TRBJ1-3, with a weak D call TRBD1 (6 bases). The receptor comes from a woman aged 30 to 39 with Graves' ophthalmopathy. The DNA of the CDR3 is TGTGCCAGCAGCCAAGCGGGGGGCGCTGGAAACACCATATATTTT. It specifies CASSQAGGAGNTIYF.